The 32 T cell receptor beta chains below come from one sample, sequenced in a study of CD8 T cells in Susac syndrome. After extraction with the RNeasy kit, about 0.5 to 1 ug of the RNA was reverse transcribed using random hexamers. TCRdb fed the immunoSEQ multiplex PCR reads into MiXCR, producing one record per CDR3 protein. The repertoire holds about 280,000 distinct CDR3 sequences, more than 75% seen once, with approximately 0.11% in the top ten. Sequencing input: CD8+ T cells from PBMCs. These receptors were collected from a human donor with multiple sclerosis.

The CDR3 coding sequence is TGTGCCAGCAGCTTTGGGCCCGGGGAGCTGTTTTTT. Protein product: CASSFGPGELFF. The J gene is TRBJ2-2, the V gene TRBV11-2; D remains unclear. Germline CDR1 reads SGHAT; CDR2 reads FQNNGV. V was shortened by 3 bases and J by 6 bases, with 5 bases between the two germline ends. The CDR3 is 12 residues long.

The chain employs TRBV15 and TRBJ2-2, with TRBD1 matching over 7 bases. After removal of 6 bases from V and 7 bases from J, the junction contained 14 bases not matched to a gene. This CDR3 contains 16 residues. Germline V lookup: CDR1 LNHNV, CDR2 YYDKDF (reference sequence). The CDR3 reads CATRSDRDVRGGELFF. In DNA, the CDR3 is TGTGCCACCAGGAGTGACAGGGACGTAAGGGGCGGGGAGCTGTTTTTT.

The CDR3 DNA reads as TGTGCCAGCAACTCCCCCGGGACTAGCGGAGATACGCAGTATTTT. Protein product: CASNSPGTSGDTQYF. The V call is TRBV2, the J call TRBJ2-3, with 11 bases matching TRBD2. Germline trimming cut 7 bases from V and 5 bases from J; bases unmatched to any gene: 8. Germline values: CDR1 SNHLY, CDR2 FYNNEI. This CDR3 region has 15 residues.

The CDR3 is CASSLEGLLYNEQFF. The CDR3 DNA sequence: TGCGCCAGCAGCTTGGAGGGACTCCTTTACAATGAGCAGTTCTTC. The chain uses TRBV5-1 and TRBJ2-1, with D perhaps TRBD2 (6 bases). There are 15 residues in the CDR3. V was clipped by 0 bases and J by 4 bases, with 11 bases between them. Germline loops: CDR1 SGHRS, CDR2 YFSETQ.

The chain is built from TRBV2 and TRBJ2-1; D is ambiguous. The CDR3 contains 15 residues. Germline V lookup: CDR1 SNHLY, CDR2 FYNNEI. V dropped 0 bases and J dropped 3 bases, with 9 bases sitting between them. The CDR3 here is CASSEALASYNEQFF. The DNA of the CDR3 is TGTGCCAGCAGTGAAGCGCTGGCCAGCTACAATGAGCAGTTCTTC.

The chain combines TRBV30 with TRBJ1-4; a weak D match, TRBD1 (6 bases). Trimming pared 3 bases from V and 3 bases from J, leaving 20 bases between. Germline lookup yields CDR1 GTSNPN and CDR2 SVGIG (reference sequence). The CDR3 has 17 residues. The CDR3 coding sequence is TGTGCCTGGAGGGCCTCCCCTAACAGGGTTTCTAATGAAAAACTGTTTTTT. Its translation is CAWRASPNRVSNEKLFF. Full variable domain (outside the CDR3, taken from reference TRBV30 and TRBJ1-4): SQTIHQWPATLVQPVGSPLSLECTVEGTSNPNLYWYRQAAGRGLQLLFYSVGIGQISSEVPQNLSASRPQDRQFILSSKKLLLSDSGFYLCAWRASPNRVSNEKLFFGSGTQLSVL.

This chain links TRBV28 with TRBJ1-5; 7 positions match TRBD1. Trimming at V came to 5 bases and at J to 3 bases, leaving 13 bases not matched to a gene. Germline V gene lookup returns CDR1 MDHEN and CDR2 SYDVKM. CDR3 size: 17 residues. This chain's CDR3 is CASSPAGTDPFNQPQHF. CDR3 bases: TGTGCCAGCAGTCCCGCCGGGACAGACCCTTTCAATCAGCCCCAGCATTTT.

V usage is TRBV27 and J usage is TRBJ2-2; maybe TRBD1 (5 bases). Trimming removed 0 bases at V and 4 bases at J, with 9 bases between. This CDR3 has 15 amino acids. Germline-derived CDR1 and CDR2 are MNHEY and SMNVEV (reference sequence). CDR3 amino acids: CASSLSRRGTGELFF. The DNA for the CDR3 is TGTGCCAGCAGTTTATCTAGAAGGGGCACCGGGGAGCTGTTTTTT.

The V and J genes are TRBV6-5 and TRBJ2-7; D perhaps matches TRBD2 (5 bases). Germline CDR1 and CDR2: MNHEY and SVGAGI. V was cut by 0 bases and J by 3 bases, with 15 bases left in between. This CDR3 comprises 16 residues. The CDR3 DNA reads TGTGCCAGCAGTTACTCGCCATGGGGAGAGGTCTACGAGCAGTACTTC. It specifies CASSYSPWGEVYEQYF.

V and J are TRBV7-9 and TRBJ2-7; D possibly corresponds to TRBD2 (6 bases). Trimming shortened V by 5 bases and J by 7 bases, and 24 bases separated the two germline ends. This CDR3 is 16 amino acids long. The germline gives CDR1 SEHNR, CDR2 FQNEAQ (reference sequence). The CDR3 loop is CASSGSRDSHRWEQYF. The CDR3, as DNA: TGTGCCAGCAGCGGATCCCGGGACTCACACAGATGGGAGCAGTACTTC.

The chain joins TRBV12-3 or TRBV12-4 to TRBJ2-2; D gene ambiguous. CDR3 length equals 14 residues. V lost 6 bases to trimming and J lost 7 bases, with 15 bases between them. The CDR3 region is CASSPGRPGGELFF. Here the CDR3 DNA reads TGTGCCAGCAGCCCCGGCCGTCCGGGCGGGGAGCTGTTTTTT.

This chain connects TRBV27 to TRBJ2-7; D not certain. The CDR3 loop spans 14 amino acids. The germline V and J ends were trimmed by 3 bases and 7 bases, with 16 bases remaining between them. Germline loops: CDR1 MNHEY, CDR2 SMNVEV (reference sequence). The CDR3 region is CASSFDPSAREQYF. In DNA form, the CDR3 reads TGTGCCAGCAGTTTCGATCCCTCGGCGAGAGAGCAGTACTTC.

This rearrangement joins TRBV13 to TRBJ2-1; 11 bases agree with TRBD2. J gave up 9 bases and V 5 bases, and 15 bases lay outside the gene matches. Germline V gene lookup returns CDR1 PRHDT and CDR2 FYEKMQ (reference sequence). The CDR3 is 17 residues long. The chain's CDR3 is CASSPPLLAGVKIEQFF. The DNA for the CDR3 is TGTGCCAGCAGCCCCCCCCTACTAGCGGGAGTTAAGATTGAGCAGTTCTTC.

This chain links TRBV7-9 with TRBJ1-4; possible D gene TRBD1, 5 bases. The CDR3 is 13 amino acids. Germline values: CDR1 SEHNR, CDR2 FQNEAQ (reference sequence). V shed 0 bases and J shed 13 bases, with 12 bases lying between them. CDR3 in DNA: TGTGCCAGCAGCTTAGCGCTCCGGGGCGGACTGTTTTTT. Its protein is CASSLALRGGLFF.

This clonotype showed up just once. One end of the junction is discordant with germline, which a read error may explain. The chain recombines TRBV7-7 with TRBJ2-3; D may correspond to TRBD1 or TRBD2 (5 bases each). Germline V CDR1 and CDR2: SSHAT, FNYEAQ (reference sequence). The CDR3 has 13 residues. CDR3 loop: CASSSRGEGTQYF. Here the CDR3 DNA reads TGTGCTAGCAGCTCACGAGGGGAAGGTACGCAGTATTTT.

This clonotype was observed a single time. The CDR3 sequence: CSAFADTQYF. The DNA for the CDR3 is TGCAGTGCTTTTGCAGATACGCAGTATTTT. The chain recombines TRBV20-1 with TRBJ2-3; D is ambiguous. CDR1 DFQATT and CDR2 SNEGSKA come from the germline V gene (reference sequence). Trimming stripped 5 bases from V and 4 bases from J, with 4 bases between. The CDR3 sequence is 10 residues long.

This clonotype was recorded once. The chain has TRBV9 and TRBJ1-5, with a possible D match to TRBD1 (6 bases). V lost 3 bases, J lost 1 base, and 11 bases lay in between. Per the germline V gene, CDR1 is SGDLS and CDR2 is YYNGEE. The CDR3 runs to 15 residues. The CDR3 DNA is TGTGCCAGCAGCGCACAAGGGGGGAGCAATCAGCCCCAGCATTTT. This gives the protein CASSAQGGSNQPQHF. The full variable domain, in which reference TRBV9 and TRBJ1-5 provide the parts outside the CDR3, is DSGVTQTPKHLITATGQRVTLRCSPRSGDLSVYWYQQSLDQGLQFLIQYYNGEERAKGNILERFSAQQFPDLHSELNLSSLELGDSALYFCASSAQGGSNQPQHFGDGTRLSIL.

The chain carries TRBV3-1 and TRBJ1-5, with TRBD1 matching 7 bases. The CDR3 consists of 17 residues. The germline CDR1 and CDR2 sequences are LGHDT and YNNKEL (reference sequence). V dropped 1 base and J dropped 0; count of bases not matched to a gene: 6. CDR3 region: CASSQAPGQYSNQPQHF. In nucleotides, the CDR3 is TGTGCCAGCAGCCAAGCCCCGGGACAGTATAGCAATCAGCCCCAGCATTTT. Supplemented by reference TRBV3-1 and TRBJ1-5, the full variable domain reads DTAVSQTPKYLVTQMGNDKSIKCEQNLGHDTMYWYKQDSKKFLKIMFSYNNKELIINETVPNRFSPKSPDKAHLNLHINSLELGDSAVYFCASSQAPGQYSNQPQHFGDGTRLSIL.

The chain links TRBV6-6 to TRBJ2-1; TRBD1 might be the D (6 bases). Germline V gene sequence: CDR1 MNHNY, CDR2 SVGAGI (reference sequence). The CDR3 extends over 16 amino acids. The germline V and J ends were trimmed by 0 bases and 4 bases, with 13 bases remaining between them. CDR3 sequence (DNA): TGTGCCAGCAGTTACTCGATAGGCAGGGGTTACAATGAGCAGTTCTTC. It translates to CASSYSIGRGYNEQFF.

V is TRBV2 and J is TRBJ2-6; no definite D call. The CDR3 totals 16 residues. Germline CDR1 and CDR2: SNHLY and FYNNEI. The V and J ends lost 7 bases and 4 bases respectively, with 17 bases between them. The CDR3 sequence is CASISSPRRGANVLTF. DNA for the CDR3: TGTGCCAGCATTTCCTCTCCGCGGAGAGGGGCCAACGTCCTGACTTTC.

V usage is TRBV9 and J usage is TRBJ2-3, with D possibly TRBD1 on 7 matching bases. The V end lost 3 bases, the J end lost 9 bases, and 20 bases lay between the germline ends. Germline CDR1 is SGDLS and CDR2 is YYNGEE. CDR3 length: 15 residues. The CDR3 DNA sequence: TGTGCCAGCAGCGGCGGGACAGCTTTACTACCCACGCAGTATTTT. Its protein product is CASSGGTALLPTQYF.

CDR3 sequence (DNA): TGTGCCTGGAGTGTACAGGGATATACTGAAGCTTTCTTT. It codes for CAWSVQGYTEAFF. This chain links TRBV30 with TRBJ1-1, with a weak D call TRBD1 (6 bases). V was clipped by 0 bases and J by 5 bases, with 10 bases between them. The length of the CDR3 is 13 residues. Germline V gene lookup returns CDR1 GTSNPN and CDR2 SVGIG (reference sequence).

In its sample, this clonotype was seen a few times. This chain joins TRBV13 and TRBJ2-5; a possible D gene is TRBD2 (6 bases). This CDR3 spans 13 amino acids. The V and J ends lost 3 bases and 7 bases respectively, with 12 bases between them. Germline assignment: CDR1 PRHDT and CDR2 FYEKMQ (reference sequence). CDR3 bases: TGTGCCAGCAGCTTCGGGACTGGAGGGACCCAGTACTTC. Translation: CASSFGTGGTQYF.

CDR3 in amino acids: CASSFQASKNTEAFF. In DNA, the CDR3 is TGTGCCAGCAGTTTTCAGGCATCCAAGAACACTGAAGCTTTCTTT. The J gene is TRBJ1-1, the V gene TRBV27; D call uncertain. This CDR3 comprises 15 residues. Germline CDR1 is MNHEY and CDR2 is SMNVEV (reference sequence). V gave up 3 bases and J gave up 1 base, with 12 bases separating them.

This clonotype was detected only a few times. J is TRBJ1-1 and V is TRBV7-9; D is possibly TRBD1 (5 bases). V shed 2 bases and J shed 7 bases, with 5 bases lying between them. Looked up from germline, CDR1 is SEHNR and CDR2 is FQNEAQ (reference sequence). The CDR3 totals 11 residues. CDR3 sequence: CASSLQGEAFF. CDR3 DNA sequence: TGTGCCAGCAGCTTACAGGGTGAAGCTTTCTTT.

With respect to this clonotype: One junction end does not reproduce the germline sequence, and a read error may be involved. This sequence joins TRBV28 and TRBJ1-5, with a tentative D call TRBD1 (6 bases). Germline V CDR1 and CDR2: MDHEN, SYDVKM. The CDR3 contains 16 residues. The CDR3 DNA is TGTGTCAGCAGTTCCTTGATCAGGGGCAGCAATCAGCCCCAGCATTTT. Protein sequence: CVSSSLIRGSNQPQHF.

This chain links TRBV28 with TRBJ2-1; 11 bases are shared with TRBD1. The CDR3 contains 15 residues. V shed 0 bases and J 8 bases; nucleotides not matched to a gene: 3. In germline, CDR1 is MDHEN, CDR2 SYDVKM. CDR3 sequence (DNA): TGTGCCAGCAGTTTATGGCGGGGACAGGGGGATGAGCAGTTCTTC. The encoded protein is CASSLWRGQGDEQFF.

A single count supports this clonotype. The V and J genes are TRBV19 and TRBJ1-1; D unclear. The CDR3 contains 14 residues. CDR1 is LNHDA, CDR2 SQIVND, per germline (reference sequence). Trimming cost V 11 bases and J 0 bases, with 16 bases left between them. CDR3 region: CAARGSFMNTEAFF. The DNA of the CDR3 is TGTGCCGCGCGGGGATCCTTCATGAACACTGAAGCTTTCTTT.

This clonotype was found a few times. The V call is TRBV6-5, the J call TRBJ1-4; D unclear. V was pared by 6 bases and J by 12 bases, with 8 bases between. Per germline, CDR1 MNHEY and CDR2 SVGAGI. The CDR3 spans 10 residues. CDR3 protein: CASSHGQLFF. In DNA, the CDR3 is TGTGCCAGCAGCCACGGCCAACTGTTTTTT.

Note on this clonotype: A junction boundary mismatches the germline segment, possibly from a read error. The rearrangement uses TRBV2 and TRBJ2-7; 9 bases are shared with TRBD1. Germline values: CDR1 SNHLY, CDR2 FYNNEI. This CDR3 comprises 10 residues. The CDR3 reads CASRAGTGYF. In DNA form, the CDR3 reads TGTGCCAGCAGAGCCGGGACAGGGTATTTC. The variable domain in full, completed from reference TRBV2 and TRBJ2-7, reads EPEVTQTPSHQVTQMGQEVILRCVPISNHLYFYWYRQILGQKVEFLVSFYNNEISEKSEIFDDQFSVERPDGSNFTLKIRSTKLEDSAMYFCASRAGTGYFGPGTRLTVT.

The CDR3 DNA sequence: TGTGCCAGCAGTTTAGGGGACAGACAAGAGACCCAGTACTTC. It translates to CASSLGDRQETQYF. The chain combines TRBV27 with TRBJ2-5; 7 positions match TRBD1. Unmatched junction bases numbered 2, after V lost 2 bases and J lost 2 bases. This CDR3 has 14 residues. Per germline, CDR1 MNHEY and CDR2 SMNVEV (reference sequence).

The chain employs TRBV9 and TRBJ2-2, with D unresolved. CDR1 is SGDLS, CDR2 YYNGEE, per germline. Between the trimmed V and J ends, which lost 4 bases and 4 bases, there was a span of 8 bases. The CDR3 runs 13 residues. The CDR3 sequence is CASSPDITGELFF. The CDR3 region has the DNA TGTGCCAGCAGCCCTGATATCACCGGGGAGCTGTTTTTT. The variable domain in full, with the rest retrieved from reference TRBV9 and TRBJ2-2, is DSGVTQTPKHLITATGQRVTLRCSPRSGDLSVYWYQQSLDQGLQFLIQYYNGEERAKGNILERFSAQQFPDLHSELNLSSLELGDSALYFCASSPDITGELFFGEGSRLTVL.